This entry concerns a single T cell receptor (beta chain). As yet, its antigen is unknown. The method was immunoSEQ multiplex PCR; TCRdb's version includes in-frame clones alone and lacks a portion of them. The repertoire holds roughly 56,000 clones, around 86% seen once, with around 0.9% in the top ten. The sample belongs to a study of OX40 agonist ivuxolimab in advanced cancers. Turning to the study itself: People in dose escalation had one of these cancers: hepatocellular carcinoma, melanoma, renal cell or head and neck cancer.

This CDR3 has 13 residues. V lost 3 bases to trimming and J lost 3 bases, with 8 bases between them. Germline lookup yields CDR1 MGHDK and CDR2 SYGVNS. The study's findings and limits: At doses 0.1 to 3.0 mg/kg, CD4+ and CD8+ clones expanded. Some nonresponders also had low normalized T-cell clonal expansion.

This TCR came from an adult with an advanced solid tumor such as melanoma, head and neck, liver or kidney cancer. The chain recombines TRBV25-1 with TRBJ1-1; unclear D gene. Sample: CD4+ or CD8+ T cells sorted from blood, taken in a trial of the OX40 agonist ivuxolimab. As DNA, the CDR3 is TGTGCCAGCAGTGAGAGGAGGGACACTGAAGCTTTCTTT. Protein sequence: CASSERRDTEAFF.